This T cell receptor (beta chain) was captured by sequencing in a study of cytomegalovirus exposure and HLA in healthy donors. Broader study findings: Earlier analysis looked at TCR beta V segments, and most were productive about 90% or about 30% of the time. TCR beta sequences numbering around 15,000 were associated with HLA alleles at 0.05 false discovery rate in a later analysis.

CDR3 length: 16 residues. Trimming cost V 9 bases and J 1 base, with 21 bases left between them. Germline V gene data show CDR1 as LNHDA and CDR2 as SQIVND (reference sequence). Primers included in the PCR were 60 Vbeta and 13 Jbeta primers. Some clones are missing from TCRdb's copy, which holds only in-frame ones; the method was immunoSEQ multiplex PCR. Of around 200,000 clones listed, roughly 88% were seen once; the top ten hold 1% to 1.5%. A remark on this clone: As yet, its antigen is unknown.

This sequence was found in a girl aged 2 to 10 in good health and CMV-seropositive. The sample was PBMCs. The chain uses TRBV19 and TRBJ2-5; a weak D match, TRBD1 (6 bases). DNA for the CDR3: TGTGCCAGCAAGCTTGAACAGGGAAGGGGCCAAGAGACCCAGTACTTC. Translation gives CASKLEQGRGQETQYF.